This TCR beta chain derives from a study of blood T cell repertoires in COVID-19. The data were produced by immunoSEQ multiplex PCR, yet TCRdb's version contains in-frame clones alone and is incomplete. Of 400,000 to 450,000 clones in the sample, roughly 89% were seen once. A few counts support this clone. This TCR came from a woman aged 25 to 39 with active or convalescent COVID-19. Sequenced material: peripheral blood.

CDR3 nucleotide sequence: TGTGCCAGCAGCTTGAAAGGACAGAGCTCCTACAATGAGCAGTTCTTC. As protein: CASSLKGQSSYNEQFF. The chain uses TRBV7-9 and TRBJ2-1; the D gene is possibly TRBD1 (6 bases). Trimming took 3 bases from V and 0 from J, leaving 12 bases between them. Germline V gene data show CDR1 as SEHNR and CDR2 as FQNEAQ (reference sequence). The CDR3 is 16 amino acids.